Included here is one T cell receptor (beta chain) sequence, with context. The sample comes from a study of blood T cell repertoires in COVID-19. Whole-study context: Sites across the United States, Italy and Spain contributed samples from acute and convalescent COVID-19. In each case, the material was cDNA or gDNA derived from T cells, B-cell-depleted T cells, or PBMCs.

Trimming removed 5 bases from V and 3 bases from J, with 31 bases in between. The CDR3 sequence is 20 residues long. Germline V gene sequence: CDR1 PRHDT, CDR2 FYEKMQ (reference sequence). Per the original methods: For nucleated cells, counts were estimated from reference gene primer amplification. The table came from immunoSEQ multiplex PCR; TCRdb's copy has only in-frame clones and leaves some out. That table is the source of V, J and clone size, and D and trimming were worked out from the DNA. Among tens of thousands of clones listed, about four fifths were seen once. The receptor's source is a woman older than 75 with active or convalescent COVID-19. The sequencing input was peripheral blood. This chain links TRBV13 with TRBJ1-1; tentatively, D is TRBD1 (5 bases). In DNA, the CDR3 is TGTGCCAGCAGCCGCCTCTTTAGGGGTCTAAAACGTAACCGGGACACTGAAGCTTTCTTT. This codes for CASSRLFRGLKRNRDTEAFF.